What follows are 31 T cell receptor beta chains derived from one specimen sequenced in a study of shared clonotypes between healthy human individuals. TCRdb keeps only in-frame clones here, not all; method: immunoSEQ multiplex PCR. The sample shows 500,000 or so clones, 95% to 96% of them seen only once. Specimen: naive CD4+ T cells sorted from blood. Specified subset: CD45RA+ positively selected. All receptors derive from a woman aged 25 to 39 in good health.

This sequence joins TRBV29-1 and TRBJ2-7, with 9 bases fitting TRBD2. The CDR3 has 13 amino acids. J was trimmed by 5 bases and V by 2 bases; bases with no gene match: 4. CDR1 is SQVTM, CDR2 ANQGSEA, per germline. CDR3 sequence: CSVELGGRDEQYF. Here the CDR3 DNA reads TGCAGCGTTGAACTTGGCGGGAGGGACGAGCAGTACTTC.

V usage is TRBV4-1 and J usage is TRBJ2-2, with 9 bases matching TRBD2. The germline V gene has CDR1 MGHRA and CDR2 YSYEKL. V gave up 4 bases and J gave up 2 bases; unmatched junction bases: 8. The CDR3 spans 17 residues. The CDR3 coding sequence is TGCGCCAGCAGCCTTACTCCGGGACTAGCAAACACCGGGGAGCTGTTTTTT. Its translation is CASSLTPGLANTGELFF.

This sequence joins TRBV4-1 and TRBJ2-7; D is possibly TRBD2 (6 bases). Germline CDR1 reads MGHRA; CDR2 reads YSYEKL. This CDR3 is built from 14 residues. Trimming shortened V by 0 bases and J by 9 bases, and 15 bases separated the two germline ends. CDR3: CASSQDRLALVQYF. The CDR3 nucleotides read TGCGCCAGCAGCCAAGATCGGCTAGCGCTCGTGCAGTACTTC.

In DNA, the CDR3 is TGTGCCAGCAGTTTAACCCTGGGACTGAGCAATGAGCAGTTCTTC. Translated: CASSLTLGLSNEQFF. The gene calls are TRBV28 and TRBJ2-1, with D possibly matching TRBD2 (6 bases). V was clipped by 2 bases and J by 6 bases, with 14 bases between them. CDR3 length equals 15 residues. CDR1 and CDR2 from the germline V gene are MDHEN and SYDVKM.

For this clone: The same CDR3 also results from other DNA sequences found in this sample. This chain joins TRBV5-1 and TRBJ2-1, with 11 bases matching TRBD2. The CDR3 has 15 amino acids. V shed 4 bases, J shed 8 bases, and the junction held 8 bases outside the gene matches. The germline V gene encodes CDR1 SGHRS and CDR2 YFSETQ. In DNA form, the CDR3 reads TGCGCCAGCAGCCTCGGACTAGCGGGTGTCGATGAGCAGTTCTTC. Translating it yields CASSLGLAGVDEQFF. Full variable domain (missing parts from reference TRBV5-1 and TRBJ2-1): KAGVTQTPRYLIKTRGQQVTLSCSPISGHRSVSWYQQTPGQGLQFLFEYFSETQRNKGNFPGRFSGRQFSNSRSEMNVSTLELGDSALYLCASSLGLAGVDEQFFGPGTRLTVL.

The rearrangement joins TRBV5-5 to TRBJ2-2; TRBD1 might be the D (6 bases). The CDR3 runs to 14 residues. Germline-derived CDR1 and CDR2 are SGHKS and YYEKEE (reference sequence). With 4 bases removed from V and 7 bases from J, the gap between germline ends came to 14 bases. The CDR3 region is CASSTHRAGGELFF. The CDR3, as DNA: TGTGCCAGCAGCACTCACAGGGCAGGCGGGGAGCTGTTTTTT.

The V call is TRBV29-1, the J call TRBJ2-7; 9 nucleotides line up with TRBD1. This CDR3 spans 13 amino acids. Unmatched junction bases numbered 8, after V lost 7 bases and J lost 4 bases. From germline, CDR1 is SQVTM and CDR2 ANQGSEA. CDR3 amino acids: CSAAGTGTYEQYF. CDR3 in DNA: TGCAGCGCCGCCGGGACAGGGACTTACGAGCAGTACTTC.

This rearrangement joins TRBV4-2 to TRBJ2-7; possibly TRBD1 for D (6 bases). Germline loops: CDR1 LGHNA, CDR2 YNFKEQ. Trimming cost V 3 bases and J 1 base, with 10 bases left between them. The length of the CDR3 is 14 residues. In DNA form, the CDR3 reads TGTGCCAGCAGCCATCAGGGGCAGTCCTACGAGCAGTACTTC. Translating gives CASSHQGQSYEQYF.

In regard to this clone: Other DNA sequences in this specimen translate into the identical CDR3. This chain joins TRBV28 and TRBJ1-2; D is unclear. CDR3 length equals 14 residues. V dropped 3 bases and J dropped 4 bases, with 12 bases sitting between them. Germline values: CDR1 MDHEN, CDR2 SYDVKM. For the CDR3, the DNA is TGTGCCAGCAGTTTGTCCAGCCAGCCCTATGGCTACACCTTC. Its protein is CASSLSSQPYGYTF.

The J gene is TRBJ1-2, the V gene TRBV4-2, with 7 bases lining up with TRBD1. There are 16 residues in the CDR3. Germline loops: CDR1 LGHNA, CDR2 YNFKEQ. After removal of 0 bases from V and 4 bases from J, the junction contained 8 bases not matched to a gene. This CDR3 reads CASSQDISRGLYGYTF. The CDR3 DNA reads as TGTGCCAGCAGCCAAGATATTAGTAGGGGGCTCTATGGCTACACCTTC.

CDR3 sequence reads: CASSLDRGPRYF. In DNA form, the CDR3 reads TGCGCCAGCAGCTTGGACAGGGGCCCGCGGTACTTC. V usage is TRBV5-1 and J usage is TRBJ2-7, with 7 bases that match TRBD1. J lost 12 bases, V lost 0 bases, and 6 bases had no gene match. Germline lookup yields CDR1 SGHRS and CDR2 YFSETQ. This CDR3 contains 12 residues.

The rearrangement uses TRBV27 and TRBJ2-3; 8 nucleotides align to TRBD2. This CDR3 is 14 amino acids long. V shed 6 bases and J 6 bases; nucleotides not matched to a gene: 8. Germline V lookup: CDR1 MNHEY, CDR2 SMNVEV (reference sequence). CDR3 bases: TGTGCCAGCAGAGACGGGGGGGCGGCCGATACGCAGTATTTT. Its translation: CASRDGGAADTQYF.

As DNA, the CDR3 is TGTGCCAGCAGCTTGTTTCTCCTCAGGACTAGCAGTCTTGAGCAGTACTTC. It codes for CASSLFLLRTSSLEQYF. J is TRBJ2-7 and V is TRBV5-6; 8 bases match TRBD2. The CDR3 spans 17 residues. The germline CDR1 and CDR2 sequences are SGHDT and YYEEEE. V trimming: 1 base; J trimming: 7 bases; junction bases outside the gene matches: 16.

This rearrangement joins TRBV19 to TRBJ2-7; 11 bases match TRBD2. CDR3 length equals 15 residues. The V segment lost 5 bases and the J segment 4 bases; nucleotides outside the gene matches: 7. CDR1 and CDR2 (germline): LNHDA, SQIVND (reference sequence). The CDR3 sequence is CASSSTSGRNYEQYF. For the CDR3, the DNA is TGTGCCAGTAGTTCAACTAGCGGGAGAAATTACGAGCAGTACTTC.

The rearrangement joins TRBV6-5 to TRBJ2-7; 7 bases are a match to TRBD1. Trimming at V came to 4 bases and at J to 2 bases, leaving 8 bases not matched to a gene. CDR3 size: 15 residues. CDR1 is MNHEY and CDR2 is SVGAGI in the germline V gene. CDR3 loop: CASSSQQGWTYEQYF. In DNA form, the CDR3 reads TGTGCCAGCAGTTCCCAACAGGGGTGGACCTACGAGCAGTACTTC.

J is TRBJ1-2 and V is TRBV6-1; D is ambiguous. This CDR3 has 14 residues. The V and J ends lost 1 base and 1 base respectively, with 7 bases between them. Per the germline V gene, CDR1 is MNHNS and CDR2 is SASEGT. CDR3 nucleotides: TGTGCCAGCAGTGAAGTGATCAGTAACTATGGCTACACCTTC. Amino acids: CASSEVISNYGYTF.

This chain links TRBV12-5 with TRBJ1-1; the D is unclear. Trimming shortened V by 5 bases and J by 3 bases, and 10 bases separated the two germline ends. The CDR3 has 13 amino acids. In germline, CDR1 is LGHNT, CDR2 FRNRAP. The CDR3 spells CASGPGLDTEAFF. The CDR3 DNA is TGTGCTAGTGGTCCTGGACTGGACACTGAAGCTTTCTTT.

The rearrangement uses TRBV2 and TRBJ2-4, with TRBD2 identical over 8 bases. The CDR3 contains 15 residues. The ends lost 1 base at V and 12 bases at J; junction bases unmatched: 11. In germline, CDR1 is SNHLY, CDR2 FYNNEI. In DNA form, the CDR3 reads TGTGCCAGCAGTGAAGAGGTGACTAGCGCCCAACATCAGTACTTC. It encodes CASSEEVTSAQHQYF.

V usage is TRBV19 and J usage is TRBJ1-1, with a tentative D call TRBD1 (5 bases). Germline V CDR1 and CDR2: LNHDA, SQIVND (reference sequence). Trimming removed 6 bases at V and 11 bases at J, with 31 bases between. The CDR3 covers 17 residues. The CDR3 bases are TGTGCCAGTAGCGTCAGAACCCAATTTAAGAGGGGCTGGGGGGCTTTCTTT. It is translated as CASSVRTQFKRGWGAFF.

The V and J genes are TRBV28 and TRBJ1-2; unclear D gene. CDR1 MDHEN and CDR2 SYDVKM come from the germline V gene. The CDR3 runs 13 residues. V lost 3 bases to trimming and J lost 8 bases, with 13 bases between them. DNA for the CDR3: TGTGCCAGCAGTTTCTACACCAGTGGGGGCTACACCTTC. Encoded protein: CASSFYTSGGYTF.

About this clone itself: Other DNA sequences in the sample encode the same CDR3. This chain links TRBV5-1 with TRBJ2-3; D is perhaps TRBD1 or TRBD2 (5 bases each). V lost 4 bases to trimming and J lost 2 bases, with 8 bases between them. This CDR3 contains 13 residues. Germline V gene data show CDR1 as SGHRS and CDR2 as YFSETQ. The DNA for the CDR3 is TGCGCCAGCAGCCCCGGGACCACAGATACGCAGTATTTT. This translates into CASSPGTTDTQYF.

The rearrangement links TRBV5-4 to TRBJ1-2; tentatively, D is TRBD1 (6 bases). CDR1 SGHNT and CDR2 YYREEE come from the germline V gene (reference sequence). CDR3 size: 14 residues. V was clipped by 4 bases and J by 3 bases, with 13 bases between them. The chain's CDR3 is CASSAQQGDYGYTF. CDR3 nucleotides: TGTGCCAGCAGCGCCCAACAGGGAGACTATGGCTACACCTTC. The full variable domain, its missing parts supplied by reference TRBV5-4 and TRBJ1-2, is ETGVTQSPTHLIKTRGQQVTLRCSSQSGHNTVSWYQQALGQGPQFIFQYYREEENGRGNFPPRFSGLQFPNYSSELNVNALELDDSALYLCASSAQQGDYGYTFGSGTRLTVV.

Only one count was recorded for this clone. The DNA of the CDR3 is TGTGCCAGCAGTGATTTGAAGCTTTATGATACGCAGTATTTT. Translating it yields CASSDLKLYDTQYF. The V and J genes are TRBV6-4 and TRBJ2-3, with D unclear. Germline V gene sequence: CDR1 MRHNA, CDR2 SNTAGT. V lost 3 bases to trimming and J lost 6 bases, with 13 bases between them. The CDR3 has 14 amino acids.

This clone was counted a single time. The chain recombines TRBV10-3 with TRBJ1-5, with unresolved D. V was shortened by 5 bases and J by 5 bases, with 13 bases between the two germline ends. The CDR3 extends over 14 amino acids. Germline lookup yields CDR1 ENHRY and CDR2 SYGVKD. The CDR3 DNA reads TGTGCCATCAGTTCCGGGGTTGGGGATCAGCCCCAGCATTTT. Translating it yields CAISSGVGDQPQHF.

The chain links TRBV9 to TRBJ2-7, with D perhaps matching TRBD1 or TRBD2 (5 bases each). From germline, CDR1 is SGDLS and CDR2 YYNGEE. The CDR3 extends over 13 amino acids. The V end lost 4 bases, the J end lost 2 bases, and 10 bases lay between the germline ends. This CDR3 is CASSRDGTYEQYF. In DNA, the CDR3 is TGTGCCAGCAGCCGGGACGGAACCTACGAGCAGTACTTC.

The chain joins TRBV4-1 to TRBJ2-1, with TRBD2 identical over 8 bases. Germline loops: CDR1 MGHRA, CDR2 YSYEKL. Trimming cost V 1 base and J 4 bases; bases outside gene matches: 3. The CDR3 totals 15 residues. The CDR3 loop reads CASSQGLAGYNEQFF. The CDR3 DNA follows: TGCGCCAGCAGCCAAGGGCTAGCGGGTTACAATGAGCAGTTCTTC.

The chain combines TRBV9 with TRBJ2-7; TRBD1 aligns across 7 bases. The J segment lost 4 bases and the V segment lost 3 bases, leaving 13 bases of the junction unmatched. This CDR3 spans 16 amino acids. Germline values: CDR1 SGDLS, CDR2 YYNGEE. CDR3 coding DNA: TGTGCCAGCAGCGCCGAATCCGGGACAGTTTTTTACGAGCAGTACTTC. Amino acid sequence: CASSAESGTVFYEQYF.

As concerns this clone: The same CDR3 also results from other DNA sequences found in this sample. J is TRBJ1-5 and V is TRBV2, with D possibly being TRBD1 (6 bases). The V gene lost 2 bases and the J gene lost 4 bases, with 9 bases spanning the gap. Germline-derived CDR1 and CDR2 are SNHLY and FYNNEI. The CDR3 runs to 14 residues. The CDR3 loop is CASSELTGNQPQHF. The CDR3 DNA is TGTGCCAGCAGTGAATTGACAGGTAATCAGCCCCAGCATTTT.

The chain has TRBV6-1 and TRBJ2-3; TRBD2 agrees at 7 bases. The CDR3 length is 14 residues. Germline-derived CDR1 and CDR2 are MNHNS and SASEGT. With V trimmed by 7 bases and J by 3 bases, 7 bases remained unmatched. CDR3 protein: CASTLTSKTDTQYF. The CDR3 nucleotides are TGTGCCAGCACTTTGACTAGCAAGACAGATACGCAGTATTTT.

This clone was detected only once. V usage is TRBV5-1 and J usage is TRBJ2-5; either TRBD1 or TRBD2 may supply D (6 bases each). The CDR3 is 15 residues long. CDR1 is SGHRS and CDR2 is YFSETQ in the germline V gene. V was shortened by 5 bases and J by 5 bases, with 19 bases between the two germline ends. CDR3 region: CASRYGPGADETQYF. For the CDR3, the DNA is TGCGCCAGCAGGTACGGCCCGGGGGCGGATGAGACCCAGTACTTC.

This clone was counted a few times. V and J are TRBV28 and TRBJ1-3; D is possibly TRBD1 (6 bases). V lost 5 bases, J lost 3 bases, and 8 bases lay in between. This CDR3 comprises 13 residues. Germline V gene lookup returns CDR1 MDHEN and CDR2 SYDVKM. Here the CDR3 reads CASSTGNGNTIYF. In DNA, the CDR3 is TGTGCCAGCAGTACAGGGAATGGAAACACCATATATTTT. Combining the CDR3 with reference TRBV28 and TRBJ1-3 gives the whole variable domain DVKVTQSSRYLVKRTGEKVFLECVQDMDHENMFWYRQDPGLGLRLIYFSYDVKMKEKGDIPEGYSVSREKKERFSLILESASTNQTSMYLCASSTGNGNTIYFGEGSWLTVV.